The 20 T cell receptor beta chains given below trace back to one sample, sequenced in a study of PD-1 blockade in mismatch repair-deficient tumors. Assay used: immunoSEQ multiplex PCR; TCRdb lists only in-frame clones, some missing. Altogether approximately 50,000 clones are present, around four fifths being singletons, with the ten largest covering approximately 3.2%. The sample in question was peripheral blood, obtained 4 weeks after starting pembrolizumab. These TCRs come from an adult with mismatch repair-deficient cancer.

This rearrangement joins TRBV7-2 to TRBJ2-1, with 9 positions matching TRBD2. This CDR3 region has 18 residues. Trimming removed 1 base from V and 3 bases from J; junction bases left unmatched: 10. CDR1 is SGHTA, CDR2 FQGNSA, per germline. The CDR3 DNA sequence: TGTGCCAGCAGCTTAGAAGGCATTAGCGGGAGAAACTACAATGAGCAGTTCTTC. Translated, it gives CASSLEGISGRNYNEQFF.

This chain joins TRBV21-1 and TRBJ2-1; TRBD2 is the table's D call, not checked against the DNA. TRBV21-1 is shown as a pseudogene. The CDR3 loop spans 14 amino acids. The CDR3 spells CASSTGTKYNEQFF. In nucleotides, the CDR3 is TGTGCCAGCAGCACCGGGACTAAATACAATGAGCAGTTCTTC.

V and J are TRBV18 and TRBJ2-7, with D possibly TRBD1 on 6 matching bases. Trimming stripped 1 base from V and 0 bases from J, with 13 bases between. The germline gives CDR1 KGHSH, CDR2 LQKENI. The CDR3 is 16 amino acids. As DNA, the CDR3 is TGTGCCAGCTCACCACGACAGGTAGGAAGCTCCTACGAGCAGTACTTC. Translation: CASSPRQVGSSYEQYF.

The V call is TRBV6-5, the J call TRBJ2-1; the match to TRBD2 covers 12 bases. J gave up 9 bases and V 10 bases, and 13 bases lay outside the gene matches. This CDR3 has 15 amino acids. The V gene's germline CDR1 is MNHEY and CDR2 SVGAGI. The CDR3 region is CATSLAGGPWGEQFF. The CDR3 DNA is TGTGCCACCTCCCTAGCGGGAGGGCCTTGGGGTGAGCAGTTCTTC.

In its sample, this clone was seen once. The CDR3 DNA is TGTGCCAGCAGGGCTAGCGGGAGGCGGGACTACGAGCAGTACTTC. This sequence encodes CASRASGRRDYEQYF. The V call is TRBV6-5, the J call TRBJ2-7; 11 bases map to TRBD2. The CDR3 is 15 residues long. Trimming removed 6 bases from V and 3 bases from J; junction bases left unmatched: 7. CDR1 and CDR2 from the germline V gene are MNHEY and SVGAGI.

The table lists this clone with a few counts. This chain joins TRBV18 and TRBJ2-2; D not resolved. CDR1 and CDR2 from the germline V gene are KGHSH and LQKENI. Trimming took off 2 bases at V and 5 bases at J, with 9 bases between the two ends. The CDR3 loop spans 14 amino acids. This CDR3 is CASSPETETGELFF. The DNA of the CDR3 is TGTGCCAGCTCACCAGAGACGGAGACCGGGGAGCTGTTTTTT.

This clone was recorded a few times. The J gene is TRBJ2-7, the V gene TRBV7-9, with D unclear. CDR1 is SEHNR and CDR2 is FQNEAQ in the germline V gene (reference sequence). The CDR3 covers 15 residues. V lost 4 bases and J lost 2, with 15 bases in between. The CDR3 nucleotides are TGTGCCAGCAGCTCCGGCCAAACCTCCACCTACGAGCAGTACTTC. As protein: CASSSGQTSTYEQYF.

J is TRBJ1-3 and V is TRBV5-8; D might be TRBD1 (5 bases). The germline V gene encodes CDR1 SGHTS and CDR2 YDEGEE. With 4 bases removed from V and 0 bases from J, the gap between germline ends came to 11 bases. CDR3 size: 15 residues. In nucleotides, the CDR3 is TGTGCCAGCAGCGGGACTGTTTACTCTGGAAACACCATATATTTT. Amino acid sequence: CASSGTVYSGNTIYF.

The J gene is TRBJ2-2, the V gene TRBV5-8; D is possibly TRBD2 (5 bases). There are 17 residues in the CDR3. With 1 base removed from V and 0 bases from J, the gap between germline ends came to 13 bases. Germline V gene lookup returns CDR1 SGHTS and CDR2 YDEGEE. CDR3: CASSLPREGANTGELFF. The CDR3, as DNA: TGTGCCAGCAGCTTGCCACGAGAGGGAGCGAACACCGGGGAGCTGTTTTTT.

This clone was detected only a few times. This rearrangement joins TRBV7-2 to TRBJ2-1, with D hard to call. CDR1 is SGHTA, CDR2 FQGNSA, per germline. V was pared by 4 bases and J by 0 bases, with 4 bases between. This CDR3 has 13 residues. CDR3 loop: CASSWNSYNEQFF. The CDR3 DNA follows: TGTGCCAGCAGCTGGAACTCCTACAATGAGCAGTTCTTC.

The rearrangement links TRBV2 to TRBJ2-1; 8 bases line up with TRBD1. The trim removed 6 bases at V and 5 bases at J, leaving 9 bases unmatched. Germline loops: CDR1 SNHLY, CDR2 FYNNEI. The CDR3 consists of 15 residues. The CDR3 coding sequence is TGTGCCAGCAGACCTAACCCGACAGGGGACAATGAGCAGTTCTTC. Its protein is CASRPNPTGDNEQFF.

This clone appeared once. DNA for the CDR3: TGTGCCAGTAAGAGGCAGGCGGACCTGGCCCTCGATTACAATGAGCAGTTCTTC. Residues: CASKRQADLALDYNEQFF. The V gene is TRBV19, the J gene TRBJ2-1, with D hard to call. The CDR3 totals 18 residues. Trimming removed 7 bases at V and 4 bases at J, with 26 bases between. Germline V gene data show CDR1 as LNHDA and CDR2 as SQIVND (reference sequence).

The chain couples TRBV5-1 to TRBJ1-1; TRBD1 agrees at 7 bases. The V gene end was trimmed by 2 bases and the J gene end by 2 bases; junction bases not matched to a gene: 6. Germline assignment: CDR1 SGHRS and CDR2 YFSETQ. CDR3 length: 15 amino acids. In nucleotides, the CDR3 is TGCGCCAGCAGCTTACGGGGGACAGATAACACTGAAGCTTTCTTT. Protein sequence: CASSLRGTDNTEAFF.

J is TRBJ2-1 and V is TRBV7-8; 11 positions agree with TRBD2. After removal of 6 bases from V and 5 bases from J, the junction contained 6 bases not matched to a gene. CDR3 length equals 15 residues. In germline, CDR1 is SGHVS, CDR2 FQNEAQ. The CDR3 sequence is CASSGTSGIDNEQFF. DNA of the CDR3: TGTGCCAGCAGTGGGACTAGCGGAATAGACAATGAGCAGTTCTTC.

The chain is built from TRBV5-5 and TRBJ1-4, with 8 bases aligning to TRBD1. This CDR3 has 17 residues. Germline values: CDR1 SGHKS, CDR2 YYEKEE (reference sequence). V lost 7 bases and J lost 0; bases outside the gene matches: 11. The CDR3 protein is CASGQGTGFATNEKLFF. The CDR3 DNA reads TGTGCCAGCGGCCAAGGGACAGGCTTTGCAACTAATGAAAAACTGTTTTTT.

This chain connects TRBV27 to TRBJ2-5, with D tentatively TRBD1 or TRBD2 (5 bases each). Trimming took off 6 bases at V and 1 base at J, with 12 bases between the two ends. Germline CDR1 reads MNHEY; CDR2 reads SMNVEV (reference sequence). The CDR3 is 14 amino acids. In nucleotides, the CDR3 is TGTGCCAGCAGCCGGGACGGGCGCCAAGAGACCCAGTACTTC. It is translated as CASSRDGRQETQYF.

The table lists this clone with a few counts. The chain has TRBV5-1 and TRBJ1-5, with D tentatively TRBD1 (5 bases). CDR3 length: 13 amino acids. Trimming shortened V by 5 bases and J by 5 bases, and 11 bases separated the two germline ends. Germline V gene data show CDR1 as SGHRS and CDR2 as YFSETQ. CDR3 in amino acids: CASSWDHDQPQHF. The CDR3 DNA is TGCGCCAGCAGTTGGGACCACGATCAGCCCCAGCATTTT.

V is TRBV6-5 and J is TRBJ2-7; unclear D gene. CDR1 is MNHEY and CDR2 is SVGAGI in the germline V gene. Trimming removed 0 bases from V and 0 bases from J, with 9 bases in between. The CDR3 runs 15 residues. The CDR3 sequence is CASSYSRSNSYEQYF. DNA for the CDR3: TGTGCCAGCAGTTACTCTCGGTCAAACTCCTACGAGCAGTACTTC.

The chain recombines TRBV27 with TRBJ2-4; 7 nucleotides line up with TRBD1. The J segment lost 0 bases and the V segment lost 5 bases, leaving 7 bases of the junction unmatched. Germline V gene sequence: CDR1 MNHEY, CDR2 SMNVEV (reference sequence). The CDR3 is 16 residues long. The CDR3 DNA is TGTGCCAGCAGTCCTGGGACAGATCTAGCCAAAAACATTCAGTACTTC. Protein product: CASSPGTDLAKNIQYF.

The chain uses TRBV18 and TRBJ2-5, with a tentative D call TRBD2 (6 bases). This CDR3 is 15 amino acids long. V gave up 3 bases and J gave up 2 bases, with 13 bases separating them. Germline-derived CDR1 and CDR2 are KGHSH and LQKENI. The CDR3 coding sequence is TGTGCCAGCTCACCTCGGGGGACGGTTCAAGAGACCCAGTACTTC. Its protein is CASSPRGTVQETQYF.